A single sample gave rise to the 24 T cell receptor beta chains below, sequenced in a study of CD8 T cells in ankylosing spondylitis. TCRdb processed the 5' RACE reads anew with MiXCR; each CDR3 protein has one entry. The sample lists approximately 500,000 distinct CDR3 sequences; 10% to 15% were seen once. Whole-study results and caveats: A TCR beta motif made of under 10 highly homologous variants seemed typical of ankylosing spondylitis blood.

The antigens of these receptors remain unknown. The sample taken for sequencing was blood, either unsorted or a sorted T cell fraction (not recorded which). The receptors originated from a male donor with ankylosing spondylitis.

The rearrangement uses TRBV20-1 and TRBJ1-1, with D unclear. The V end lost 6 bases, the J end lost 6 bases, and 23 bases lay between the germline ends. The CDR3 sequence is 15 residues long. Looked up from germline, CDR1 is DFQATT and CDR2 is SNEGSKA (reference sequence). The CDR3 is CSAPPSRGVFSEAFF. CDR3 bases: TGCAGTGCCCCCCCGAGTCGGGGAGTCTTCTCTGAAGCTTTCTTT.

This clonotype was recorded a few times. V and J are TRBV6-5 and TRBJ2-3, with D uncertain. The V and J ends lost 2 bases and 4 bases respectively, with 13 bases between them. Germline CDR1 is MNHEY and CDR2 is SVGAGI. This CDR3 contains 15 residues. The CDR3, as DNA: TGTGCCAGCAGTTACATTGGCGGTGCTGCAGATACGCAGTATTTT. It translates to CASSYIGGAADTQYF.

This clonotype was counted at least ten times. The rearrangement joins TRBV12-3 or TRBV12-4 to TRBJ2-2; TRBD2 matches 12 bases. Trimming took 5 bases from V and 0 from J; bases not matched to a gene: 7. The CDR3 has 18 amino acids. The DNA of the CDR3 is TGTGCCAGCAGTCCCGTGACTAGCGGGAGCGCGAACACCGGGGAGCTGTTTTTT. It translates to CASSPVTSGSANTGELFF.

The rearrangement links TRBV12-3 or TRBV12-4 to TRBJ1-6; D not certain. V lost 6 bases, J lost 7 bases, and 10 bases lay in between. The CDR3 is 13 residues long. The CDR3 region is CASSLRWNSPLHF. In DNA form, the CDR3 reads TGTGCCAGCAGCCTAAGATGGAATTCACCCCTCCACTTT.

The V gene is TRBV9, the J gene TRBJ1-5; a possible D gene is TRBD1 (5 bases). CDR3 length: 16 amino acids. Germline V gene data show CDR1 as SGDLS and CDR2 as YYNGEE. V lost 3 bases and J 4 bases, leaving 17 bases between the germline ends. The CDR3 bases are TGTGCCAGCAGCGCCTTGGGGGGAGGTGAAAATCAGCCCCAGCATTTT. Its protein product is CASSALGGGENQPQHF. The entire variable domain, with the rest obtained from reference TRBV9 and TRBJ1-5, is as follows: DSGVTQTPKHLITATGQRVTLRCSPRSGDLSVYWYQQSLDQGLQFLIQYYNGEERAKGNILERFSAQQFPDLHSELNLSSLELGDSALYFCASSALGGGENQPQHFGDGTRLSIL.

This clonotype came up many times. The V and J genes are TRBV9 and TRBJ2-3; D possibly corresponds to TRBD2 (5 bases). The CDR3 length is 13 residues. V lost 1 base, J lost 5 bases, and 8 bases lay in between. Germline V gene data show CDR1 as SGDLS and CDR2 as YYNGEE. DNA for the CDR3: TGTGCCAGCAGCGTACAAAGCGGAGATACGCAGTATTTT. Protein product: CASSVQSGDTQYF.

This clonotype was detected many times. The chain couples TRBV7-2 to TRBJ1-2, with 7 bases that match TRBD1. The CDR3 consists of 13 residues. In germline, CDR1 is SGHTA, CDR2 FQGNSA. V gave up 1 base and J gave up 9 bases; unmatched junction bases: 5. CDR3 in DNA: TGTGCCAGCAGCTTAGGGGCAGGGGGGAGCTACACCTTC. It yields the protein CASSLGAGGSYTF.

The gene calls are TRBV5-1 and TRBJ2-4; 9 bases are shared with TRBD2. CDR3 length: 14 residues. Germline V gene data show CDR1 as SGHRS and CDR2 as YFSETQ. J was trimmed by 6 bases and V by 4 bases; bases with no gene match: 5. The CDR3 nucleotides are TGCGCCAGCAGCCCGGAGGGACTAGCAAACATTCAGTACTTC. It specifies CASSPEGLANIQYF.

This clonotype was seen a handful of times. The genes are TRBV20-1 and TRBJ2-3; D uncertain. Germline V lookup: CDR1 DFQATT, CDR2 SNEGSKA (reference sequence). Between the trimmed V and J ends, which lost 4 bases and 0 bases, there was a span of 11 bases. The CDR3 covers 14 residues. The chain's CDR3 is CSAISYKSTDTQYF. CDR3 in DNA: TGCAGTGCTATTAGTTACAAGAGCACAGATACGCAGTATTTT.

This clonotype has only a few counts. V and J are TRBV19 and TRBJ2-7; possible D gene TRBD2, 6 bases. CDR1 and CDR2 from the germline V gene are LNHDA and SQIVND (reference sequence). The CDR3 runs 14 residues. Trimming left V 2 bases short and J 2 bases short, with 10 bases between. In DNA, the CDR3 is TGTGCCAGTAGTATAACCGGGGGTACCTACGAGCAGTACTTC. Protein product: CASSITGGTYEQYF.

This chain joins TRBV12-3 or TRBV12-4 and TRBJ2-5; 7 bases are a match to TRBD1. The CDR3 is made up of 14 amino acids. V lost 6 bases and J lost 2; bases outside the gene matches: 6. The CDR3 region has the DNA TGTGCCAGCAGATCTAGGGACAGTCAAGAGACCCAGTACTTC. Residues: CASRSRDSQETQYF.

The genes are TRBV6-1 and TRBJ1-2; 7 bases map to TRBD1. This CDR3 is 16 amino acids long. Per the germline V gene, CDR1 is MNHNS and CDR2 is SASEGT. V lost 6 bases to trimming and J lost 3 bases; unmatched junction nucleotides: 13. The CDR3 sequence: CASSGPTGENYYGYTF. CDR3 DNA: TGTGCCAGCAGCGGACCCACAGGGGAGAACTACTATGGCTACACCTTC.

This clonotype was counted many times. The rearrangement links TRBV20-1 to TRBJ2-2; a weak D match, TRBD1 (5 bases). V lost 3 bases and J 0 bases, leaving 11 bases between the germline ends. In germline, CDR1 is DFQATT, CDR2 SNEGSKA (reference sequence). This CDR3 spans 15 amino acids. For the CDR3, the DNA is TGCAGTGCTAGGCCAGACAGTTCGAACACCGGGGAGCTGTTTTTT. It yields the protein CSARPDSSNTGELFF.

This clonotype was counted between two and nine times. The V and J genes are TRBV15 and TRBJ2-2; 8 bases match TRBD1. The CDR3 sequence is 15 residues long. The V gene's germline CDR1 is LNHNV and CDR2 YYDKDF (reference sequence). J gave up 5 bases and V 4 bases, and 6 bases lay outside the gene matches. The CDR3 spells CATSTSYRGTGELFF. CDR3 nucleotides: TGTGCCACCAGCACCTCTTACAGGGGGACCGGGGAGCTGTTTTTT.

V is TRBV5-1 and J is TRBJ2-1; 8 positions agree with TRBD2. The germline V gene encodes CDR1 SGHRS and CDR2 YFSETQ. The V and J ends lost 5 bases and 0 bases, in that order; junction bases with no gene match: 4. This CDR3 has 15 amino acids. CDR3 in amino acids: CASREGTSSYNEQFF. The CDR3 DNA sequence: TGCGCCAGCAGAGAAGGGACTAGCTCCTACAATGAGCAGTTCTTC.

The rearrangement joins TRBV20-1 to TRBJ1-1; D perhaps matches TRBD1 (5 bases). This CDR3 contains 13 residues. Trimming removed 7 bases from V and 1 base from J, with 13 bases in between. Germline assignment: CDR1 DFQATT and CDR2 SNEGSKA (reference sequence). The DNA for the CDR3 is TGCAGTGTACAAGGACATTGGAACACTGAAGCTTTCTTT. It yields the protein CSVQGHWNTEAFF.

The chain links TRBV3-1 to TRBJ1-2; D gene unclear. The CDR3 covers 17 residues. V lost 4 bases to trimming and J lost 1 base, with 19 bases between them. Germline-derived CDR1 and CDR2 are LGHDT and YNNKEL (reference sequence). The CDR3 DNA is TGTGCCAGCAGCCGGCATTTAAAGGCAGAATATAACTATGGCTACACCTTC. It yields the protein CASSRHLKAEYNYGYTF.

The V and J genes are TRBV5-1 and TRBJ1-6; D is undetermined. V lost 7 bases and J 7 bases, leaving 12 bases between the germline ends. The germline V gene encodes CDR1 SGHRS and CDR2 YFSETQ. The CDR3 loop spans 13 amino acids. The CDR3: CASRGIGNSPLHF. The CDR3 DNA reads as TGCGCCAGCCGGGGTATAGGGAATTCACCCCTCCACTTT.

The rearrangement joins TRBV6-1 to TRBJ2-5; D is possibly TRBD1 (5 bases). V lost 2 bases, J lost 3 bases, and 13 bases lay in between. The CDR3 consists of 15 residues. From germline, CDR1 is MNHNS and CDR2 SASEGT. The CDR3 spells CASSEMAGSKETQYF. The CDR3 region has the DNA TGTGCCAGCAGTGAAATGGCAGGGTCGAAAGAGACCCAGTACTTC.

A few counts support this clonotype. This chain joins TRBV5-6 and TRBJ1-6; no definite D call. Germline loops: CDR1 SGHDT, CDR2 YYEEEE. Deletions cut 4 bases from V and 9 bases from J, with 8 bases between. CDR3 length: 12 residues. The DNA for the CDR3 is TGTGCCAGCAGCGGCCCGGTTTCACCCCTCCACTTT. Amino acid sequence: CASSGPVSPLHF.

This clonotype was counted ten times or more. V is TRBV12-3 or TRBV12-4 and J is TRBJ1-3; 7 bases fit TRBD1. This CDR3 spans 14 amino acids. V was clipped by 6 bases and J by 3 bases; unmatched bases: 5. The CDR3 coding sequence is TGTGCCAGCAGCAGGACAGGAGGTGGAAACACCATATATTTT. It is translated as CASSRTGGGNTIYF.

This clonotype was detected a few times. This rearrangement joins TRBV2 to TRBJ2-2, with a weak D call TRBD1 (5 bases). The CDR3 is 14 amino acids. Per the germline V gene, CDR1 is SNHLY and CDR2 is FYNNEI. Trimming cost V 7 bases and J 9 bases, with 18 bases left between them. The CDR3 coding sequence is TGTGCCAGCACCCACAACAGGCGTGACCGGGAGCTGTTTTTT. Its protein is CASTHNRRDRELFF. The whole variable domain, filled in from reference TRBV2 and TRBJ2-2, reads EPEVTQTPSHQVTQMGQEVILRCVPISNHLYFYWYRQILGQKVEFLVSFYNNEISEKSEIFDDQFSVERPDGSNFTLKIRSTKLEDSAMYFCASTHNRRDRELFFGEGSRLTVL.

V and J are TRBV5-1 and TRBJ2-7; 7 bases match TRBD1. The CDR3 is made up of 15 amino acids. Losses at the gene ends were 2 bases for V and 3 bases for J; bases not matched to a gene: 8. Germline CDR1 SGHRS, CDR2 YFSETQ. The CDR3 sequence is CASSFRDRMNYEQYV. DNA of the CDR3: TGCGCCAGCAGCTTCAGGGACAGAATGAACTACGAGCAGTACGTC.

This clonotype has a count of ten or more. The junction departs from the called germline gene at one end, perhaps through a read error. The chain recombines TRBV7-2 with TRBJ2-1; D remains ambiguous. The CDR3 consists of 13 residues. From germline, CDR1 is SGHTA and CDR2 FQGNSA. The CDR3 DNA sequence: TGTGCCAGCAGCTTAGACTCCTTCAATGAGCAGTTCTTC. As protein: CASSLDSFNEQFF.